This is a list of T cell receptor beta chains from one sample in a study of CD8+CD57+ T cells in acquired aplastic anemia. TCRdb reanalysed the reads using MiXCR and keeps one entry per CDR3 protein. The table includes roughly 170,000 distinct CDR3 sequences, about 60% detected once. Sequenced sample: sorted CD4+, CD8+, or CD8+CD57+ T cells (not recorded which) from PBMCs. These receptors came from a human donor in good health. The CDR3 runs from the conserved cysteine through the conserved F or W. A D gene is named only where the DNA matches it firmly. The size entry is marked missing in some rows and otherwise reads once, few, many or a size class.

J gene	clone size	V gene	D gene	CDR3 DNA	CDR3 protein
TRBJ1-4	NA	TRBV12-3/TRBV12-4	TRBD1	TGTGCCAGCAATGGACAGGACCTTAATGAAAAACTGTTTTTT	CASNGQDLNEKLFF
TRBJ2-1	NA	TRBV20-1	NA	TGCAGTGCTAGAGACAATGAGCAGTTCTTC	CSARDNEQFF
TRBJ2-7	NA	TRBV10-1	NA	TGCGCCAGCAGTGAACGGGGGTATAGCTCCTACGAGCAGTACTTC	CASSERGYSSYEQYF
TRBJ2-2	NA	TRBV7-2	NA	TGTGCCAGCAGCTTAGGGCTAGCTGGGACCGGGGAGCTGTTTTTT	CASSLGLAGTGELFF
TRBJ2-1	NA	TRBV24-1	TRBD1	TGTGCCACCAGTGACTCCGGGACAGGGGATCGGAATGAGCAGTTCTTC	CATSDSGTGDRNEQFF
TRBJ2-5	NA	TRBV2	NA	TGTGCCAGCACCATTCGGGAGACCCAGTACTTC	CASTIRETQYF
TRBJ2-7	NA	TRBV7-2	NA	TGTGCCAGCAGCTTCGACAGACTTGGCGAGCAGTACTTC	CASSFDRLGEQYF
TRBJ2-2	many	TRBV4-1	NA	TGCGCCAGCAGCCAAGGAGGGGCCCTAGCGACCGGGGAGCTGTTTTTT	CASSQGGALATGELFF
TRBJ1-1	NA	TRBV29-1	NA	TGCAGCGTTGAAGTGGGCAGCATGAACACTGAAGCTTTCTTT	CSVEVGSMNTEAFF
TRBJ2-1	NA	TRBV11-2	NA	TGTGCCAGCAGCTTATTACGGGGGAGTTACAATGAGCAGTTCTTC	CASSLLRGSYNEQFF
TRBJ1-2	NA	TRBV2	TRBD1	TGTGCCAGCAGTGTCCAGGGGGCTAACTATGGCTACACCTTC	CASSVQGANYGYTF
TRBJ1-1	NA	TRBV10-3	NA	TGTGCCATCAGTGAGTCCGGGAACACTGAAGCTTTCTTT	CAISESGNTEAFF
TRBJ1-2	many	TRBV5-8	TRBD1	TGTGCCAGCAGCTGGGGACAGGATAACTATGGCTACACCTTC	CASSWGQDNYGYTF
TRBJ2-1	once	TRBV20-1	NA	TGCAGTGCTAGCCACAGCCTAGACAGGTCGCATGAGCAGTTCTTC	CSASHSLDRSHEQFF
TRBJ2-5	NA	TRBV20-1	TRBD1	TGCAGTGCTTGCGTAGGGGGCGGGTTAGAGACCCAGTACTTC	CSACVGGGLETQYF
TRBJ1-2	NA	TRBV19	NA	TGTGCCAGTAGTTTCGCAGGGGACGGCTACACCTTC	CASSFAGDGYTF
TRBJ1-4	NA	TRBV15	TRBD1	TGTGCCACCAGCGTTGCCGGGACAGTTAATGAAAAACTGTTTTTT	CATSVAGTVNEKLFF
TRBJ2-3	NA	TRBV24-1	TRBD2	TGTGCCACCAGTGATTTTTGGACTAGCGGGTCCACAGATACGCAGTATTTT	CATSDFWTSGSTDTQYF
TRBJ1-1	NA	TRBV6-4	NA	TGTGCCAGCAGTGACTCCGACAGAGGCACTGAAGCTTTCTTT	CASSDSDRGTEAFF
TRBJ2-5	many	TRBV7-9	NA	TGTGCCAGCAGCTTAGCGGAGTCAGGGGGGGAGACCCAGTACTTC	CASSLAESGGETQYF
TRBJ2-7	few	TRBV10-3	NA	TGTGCCGGGGGAACACCCCTCGAGCAGTACTTC	CAGGTPLEQYF
TRBJ1-2	NA	TRBV20-1	NA	TGCAGTGCTAGGGAACAGGGAGACTATGGCTACACCTTC	CSAREQGDYGYTF
TRBJ2-1	NA	TRBV25-1	TRBD2	TGTGCCAGCAGTACTATTAGCGGGGGGCCACGGAATGAGCAGTTCTTC	CASSTISGGPRNEQFF
TRBJ2-2	NA	TRBV7-2	NA	TGTGCCAGCAGCTTAAGCTCGGACGGGGAGCTGTTTTTT	CASSLSSDGELFF
TRBJ2-5	NA	TRBV2	TRBD2	TGTGCCAGCAGTGCCCCGGGACTAGCGGGGTTACAAGAGACCCAGTACTTC	CASSAPGLAGLQETQYF
TRBJ2-1	many	TRBV7-2	TRBD1	TGTGCCAGCAGCTCCGGGACAGTACTTTACAATGAGCAGTTCTTC	CASSSGTVLYNEQFF
TRBJ1-1	NA	TRBV9	NA	TGTGCCAGCAGCGTAGGAACTAACACTGAAGCTTTCTTT	CASSVGTNTEAFF
TRBJ2-7	NA	TRBV9	NA	TGTGCCAGCAGCAAGGAGGGTTCCTACGAGCAGTACTTC	CASSKEGSYEQYF
TRBJ2-2	NA	TRBV5-1	NA	TGCGCCAGCAGCGCGGTTTTATCCCTCACCGGGGAGCTGTTTTTT	CASSAVLSLTGELFF
TRBJ1-6	NA	TRBV4-1	NA	TGCGCCAGCAGCCAAGATGGGGCAGGGAATGTTTCACCCCTCCACTTT	CASSQDGAGNVSPLHF
TRBJ1-2	NA	TRBV7-6	NA	TGTGCCAGCAGCTTAGTAGAACGGGATGGCTACACCTTC	CASSLVERDGYTF
TRBJ2-7	NA	TRBV6-1	NA	TGTGCCATCAATGAGGGGGAGGGCGAGCAGTACTTC	CAINEGEGEQYF
TRBJ2-7	many	TRBV4-3	TRBD2	TGCGCCAGCAGCCAAGAGGCAAACCTAGCGGGGGAAGTCTACGAGCAGTACTTC	CASSQEANLAGEVYEQYF
TRBJ2-7	few	TRBV7-6	TRBD1	TGTGCCAGCAGCTCGGGGACAGGCTACGAGCAGTACTTC	CASSSGTGYEQYF